The 8 T cell receptor beta chains in this list originate from one sample, sequenced in a study of blood T cell repertoires in COVID-19. Only in-frame clones appear in the TCRdb table, and some are missing; sequencing was by immunoSEQ multiplex PCR. The sample lists around 50,000 clones; around nine tenths were seen once. Sequenced sample: peripheral blood. These receptors were taken from a man in his sixties with active or convalescent COVID-19.

J is TRBJ2-5 and V is TRBV5-1; 8 nucleotides line up with TRBD1. The V and J ends lost 6 bases and 2 bases, in that order; junction bases with no gene match: 12. This CDR3 is built from 16 residues. Germline CDR1 and CDR2: SGHRS and YFSETQ. CDR3 amino acids: CASIPGQGATQETQYF. DNA of the CDR3: TGCGCCAGCATACCCGGACAGGGTGCCACGCAAGAGACCCAGTACTTC.

The V and J genes are TRBV18 and TRBJ1-1; no clear D gene. The CDR3 totals 16 residues. Germline assignment: CDR1 KGHSH and CDR2 LQKENI. V was cut by 3 bases and J by 3 bases, with 17 bases left in between. CDR3 in amino acids: CASSPTGPGSDTEAFF. The CDR3 DNA is TGTGCCAGCTCACCTACCGGTCCGGGATCGGACACTGAAGCTTTCTTT.

The chain couples TRBV3-1 (or the pseudogene TRBV3-2) to TRBJ1-2; 9 bases are shared with TRBD1. Looked up from germline, CDR1 is LGHDT and CDR2 is YNNKEL (reference sequence). The CDR3 spans 20 residues. The junction had 20 bases not matched to a gene; V was cut back by 3 bases and J by 3 bases. CDR3 protein: CASSHGVAEIQGAVDYGYTF. The CDR3 DNA sequence: TGTGCCAGCAGCCATGGGGTGGCTGAGATACAGGGGGCAGTTGACTATGGCTACACCTTC.

The chain employs TRBV30 and TRBJ1-2; no definite D call. Germline V gene sequence: CDR1 GTSNPN, CDR2 SVGIG (reference sequence). V was pared by 1 base and J by 8 bases, with 20 bases between. CDR3 length: 15 amino acids. CDR3 DNA sequence: TGTGCCTGGAGTGCTCAAGTGGTGCCGGCGGGGGGCTACACCTTC. Amino acid sequence: CAWSAQVVPAGGYTF.

The rearrangement links TRBV3-1 (or the pseudogene TRBV3-2) to TRBJ2-7; 8 bases match TRBD1. There are 15 residues in the CDR3. Losses at the gene ends were 0 bases for V and 6 bases for J; bases not matched to a gene: 7. Germline CDR1 LGHDT, CDR2 YNNKEL (reference sequence). CDR3 amino acids: CASSQDDLTGGEQYF. CDR3 bases: TGTGCCAGCAGCCAAGATGACCTAACAGGGGGCGAGCAGTACTTC.

This clone was recorded once. The V and J genes are TRBV5-1 and TRBJ1-2, with 8 bases matching TRBD1. This CDR3 comprises 15 residues. Germline CDR1 reads SGHRS; CDR2 reads YFSETQ. V dropped 0 bases and J dropped 7; count of bases not matched to a gene: 8. CDR3 residues: CASSLEGQGAFGYTF. The CDR3 DNA sequence: TGCGCCAGCAGCTTGGAGGGCCAGGGGGCCTTTGGCTACACCTTC. Filled out from reference TRBV5-1 and TRBJ1-2, the complete variable domain reads KAGVTQTPRYLIKTRGQQVTLSCSPISGHRSVSWYQQTPGQGLQFLFEYFSETQRNKGNFPGRFSGRQFSNSRSEMNVSTLELGDSALYLCASSLEGQGAFGYTFGSGTRLTVV.

The chain links TRBV2 to TRBJ2-5, with 13 bases that match TRBD2. CDR3 length equals 15 residues. Per germline, CDR1 SNHLY and CDR2 FYNNEI. The junction had 3 bases not matched to a gene; V was cut back by 6 bases and J by 2 bases. CDR3 sequence: CASRKLAGGQETQYF. For the CDR3, the DNA is TGTGCCAGCAGAAAACTAGCGGGGGGGCAAGAGACCCAGTACTTC.

The chain links TRBV24-1 to TRBJ1-2; tentative D call: TRBD1 (5 bases). Germline CDR1 reads KGHDR; CDR2 reads SFDVKD. This CDR3 spans 14 amino acids. Trimming cost V 3 bases and J 7 bases, with 14 bases left between them. The CDR3 DNA reads TGTGCCACCAGTGATCCTATCTCTCAGGGTGGCTACACCTTC. Its translation is CATSDPISQGGYTF.